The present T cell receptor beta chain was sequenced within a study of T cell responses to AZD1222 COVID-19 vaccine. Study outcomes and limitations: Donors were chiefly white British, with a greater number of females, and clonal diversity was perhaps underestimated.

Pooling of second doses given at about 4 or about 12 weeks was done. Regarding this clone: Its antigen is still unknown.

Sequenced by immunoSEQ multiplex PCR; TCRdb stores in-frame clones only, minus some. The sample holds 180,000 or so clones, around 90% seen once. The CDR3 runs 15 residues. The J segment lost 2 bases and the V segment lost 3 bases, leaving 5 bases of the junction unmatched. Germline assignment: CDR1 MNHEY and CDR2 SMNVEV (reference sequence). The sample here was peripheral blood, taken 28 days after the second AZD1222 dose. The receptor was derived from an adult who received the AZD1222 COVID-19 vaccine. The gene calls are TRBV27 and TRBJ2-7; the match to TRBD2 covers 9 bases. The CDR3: CASSLSAGGPYEQYF. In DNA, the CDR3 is TGTGCCAGCAGTTTGTCGGCGGGAGGGCCCTACGAGCAGTACTTC.